The clone carrying this TCR beta chain was detected many times. Antigen unknown. This sample was included in a study of T cells in Graves' hyperthyroidism and ophthalmopathy. The overall study: Before treatment of any kind, peripheral blood was taken at initial diagnosis. Overall study results and limits: Ophthalmopathy could be told apart from stable hyperthyroidism with a 13 V-J model.

RNA transcripts yielded amplified TCR beta CDR3 regions. A first-round RT-PCR of the TCR CDR3 used the HTBI primer set. TCRdb re-analysed the multiplex PCR reads in MiXCR, keeping a single row per CDR3 protein. The repertoire holds some 650,000 distinct CDR3 sequences, about a sixth seen once, with about 3.5% in the top ten. Unmatched junction bases numbered 2, after V lost 4 bases and J lost 6 bases. This CDR3 spans 15 amino acids. From germline, CDR1 is MRHNA and CDR2 SNTAGT. At least 3 on the Clinical Activity Score was recorded for ophthalmopathy patients, who also had NOSPECS grade at least 4 and duration under 3 months. Using 9.5 to 10 ml of fresh peripheral blood, PBMCs were prepared.

The sample was blood. V gene TRBV6-4 combines with J gene TRBJ2-2; 13 bases align to TRBD2. The receptor comes from a woman in her forties with Graves' ophthalmopathy. The DNA for the CDR3 is TGTGCCAGCAGTGGGACTAGCGGGAGTTCCGGGGAGCTGTTTTTT. Protein sequence: CASSGTSGSSGELFF.